A selection of T cell receptor beta chains follows, all from one sample in a study of blood T cell repertoires in COVID-19. Clones were read by immunoSEQ multiplex PCR, and TCRdb kept only the in-frame ones, dropping some. This table has approximately 200,000 clones, roughly 90% appearing once. Sequencing was performed on PBMCs or T cells enriched from blood (not recorded which). The source of these receptors is a woman aged 25 to 39 who had been exposed to COVID-19. CDR3s include the opening cysteine and the closing phenylalanine or tryptophan. Fields, in order: J gene, V gene, CDR3 length, D gene, clone size, CDR3 DNA, CDR3 protein. D genes are given only for firm matches. Only part of the rows carry a size: once, few, many, or a class if the clone is expanded.

TRBJ1-5 | TRBV4-1 | 15 | TRBD1 | - | TGCGCCAGCAGCCAAGGGGGACAGGGCTATCAGCCCCAGCATTTT | CASSQGGQGYQPQHF
TRBJ1-6 | TRBV27 | 13 | TRBD1 | - | TGTGCCAGCCTCCGACAGGGGGCCAGAACCCTCCACTTT | CASLRQGARTLHF
TRBJ1-2 | TRBV9 | 15 | - | - | TGTGCCAGCAGCCCTGGAGGGAGCTTTAACTATGGCTACACCTTC | CASSPGGSFNYGYTF
TRBJ2-1 | TRBV5-1 | 16 | - | - | TGCGCCAGCAGCTTGGATCGGCAGGTGATTCTTAATGAGCAGTTCTTC | CASSLDRQVILNEQFF
TRBJ2-6 | TRBV24-1 | 20 | - | once | TGTGCCACCAGTGACCACCCGGGTAGTCCTAAAATCTCTGGGGCCAACGTCCTGACTTTC | CATSDHPGSPKISGANVLTF
TRBJ2-1 | TRBV2 | 15 | - | - | TGTGCCAGCACCCCCCTCGGGACTCCCGGGGGTGAGCAGTTCTTC | CASTPLGTPGGEQFF
TRBJ1-5 | TRBV19 | 15 | - | - | TGTGCCAGTAGTATAGGGTGGACACTGAATCAGCCCCAGCATTTT | CASSIGWTLNQPQHF
TRBJ2-7 | TRBV11-3 | 15 | - | - | TGTGCCAGCAGCTTAGTACAGGCTAGCTCCTACGAGCAGTACTTC | CASSLVQASSYEQYF
TRBJ1-1 | TRBV5-1 | 14 | - | - | TGCGCCAGCAGCTTGGTGGGGGGAGGGTCTGAAGCTTTCTTT | CASSLVGGGSEAFF
TRBJ2-3 | TRBV5-4 | 16 | TRBD2 | - | TGTGCCAGCAGCTTGAGGGTAGCGGGCGGCACAGATACGCAGTATTTT | CASSLRVAGGTDTQYF
TRBJ2-1 | TRBV5-1 | 15 | TRBD2 | - | TGCGCCAGCAGCTTGGATCCTAGCGGGGGGGATGAGCAGTTCTTC | CASSLDPSGGDEQFF
TRBJ1-2 | TRBV7-9 | 13 | TRBD1 | - | TGTGCCAGCAGCTTAACAGGGGACTATGGCTACACCTTC | CASSLTGDYGYTF
TRBJ1-5 | TRBV12-3/TRBV12-4 | 13 | TRBD1 | - | TGTGCCAGCAGCCCAGGGGGCAGCCAGCCCCAGCATTTT | CASSPGGSQPQHF
TRBJ1-5 | TRBV3-1/TRBV3-2 | 16 | TRBD1 | - | TGTGCCAGCAGCGCCCGCCGGGACAGCCCCAATCAGCCCCAGCATTTT | CASSARRDSPNQPQHF
TRBJ2-7 | TRBV5-4 | 14 | TRBD2 | - | TGTGCCAGCAGCTTTAGCGGGGGGGCCTACGAGCAGTACTTC | CASSFSGGAYEQYF
TRBJ1-1 | TRBV5-6 | 13 | - | - | TGTGCCAGCAGCGGCTTAATGAACACTGAAGCTTTCTTT | CASSGLMNTEAFF
TRBJ1-6 | TRBV9 | 15 | TRBD1 | - | TGTGCCAGCAGCCCGAGGGACAGGGGAGGTTCACCCCTCCACTTT | CASSPRDRGGSPLHF
TRBJ1-2 | TRBV9 | 15 | TRBD1 | - | TGTGCCAGCAGCGTAGGGGGCGGACAGGCGCCGCGCTACACCTTC | CASSVGGGQAPRYTF
TRBJ2-5 | TRBV12-5 | 14 | TRBD1 | - | TGTGCTAGTGGTTCAGGGGGCAACCAAGAGACCCAGTACTTC | CASGSGGNQETQYF
TRBJ2-7 | TRBV2 | 14 | - | - | TGTGCCAGCAGTGTAAACAGGGCCGCCAACGAGCAGTACTTC | CASSVNRAANEQYF
TRBJ2-4 | TRBV14 | 18 | - | once | TGTGCCAGCAGCCAAGACTTGGGAGGGGGTCGAGACGGGAACATTCAGTACTTC | CASSQDLGGGRDGNIQYF
TRBJ1-4 | TRBV6-5 | 16 | - | - | TGTGCCAGCAGTTTGCTTTTGGGGGGGGGAAATGAAAAACTGTTTTTT | CASSLLLGGGNEKLFF
TRBJ1-6 | TRBV6-2/TRBV6-3 | 14 | - | few | TGTGCCAGCAGTTACGAGGGGGTCGGATCACCCCTCCACTTT | CASSYEGVGSPLHF
TRBJ1-3 | TRBV1 | 16 | - | few | TGCACCAGGCACAGTTGGGGGCCCAACTCTGGAAACACCATATATTTT | CTRHSWGPNSGNTIYF
TRBJ1-3 | TRBV7-6 | 16 | TRBD1 | - | TGTGCCAGCAGCTCGCTGACAGGGAGCTCTGGAAACACCATATATTTT | CASSSLTGSSGNTIYF
TRBJ2-5 | TRBV19 | 15 | TRBD2 | - | TGTGCCAGTAGACGGACTAGCGGACCGCAAGAGACCCAGTACTTC | CASRRTSGPQETQYF
TRBJ2-1 | TRBV30 | 15 | TRBD1 | - | TGTGCCTGGAGCCCGGGACAGGGAGGTCTTGGTGAGCAGTTCTTC | CAWSPGQGGLGEQFF
TRBJ2-1 | TRBV7-3 | 15 | TRBD1 | large | TGTGCCAGCAGCCCCGGGACAGGGGTCTACAATGAGCAGTTCTTC | CASSPGTGVYNEQFF
TRBJ2-4 | TRBV5-8 | 13 | - | once | TGTGCCAGCAGCTCCCTAGCCAAAAACATTCAGTACTTC | CASSSLAKNIQYF
TRBJ1-2 | TRBV12-3/TRBV12-4 | 13 | TRBD1 | - | TGTGCCAGCAGACAGGACAGGCTCTATGGCTACACCTTC | CASRQDRLYGYTF
TRBJ2-5 | TRBV2 | 14 | TRBD1 | - | TGTGCCAGCAGTGGACCGGGACAGCAAGAGACCCAGTACTTC | CASSGPGQQETQYF
TRBJ1-2 | TRBV19 | 14 | TRBD1 | - | TGTGCCAGTAGTATCGACAGGGGGAAAGGTGGCTACACCTTC | CASSIDRGKGGYTF
TRBJ2-1 | TRBV7-2 | 16 | - | once | TGTGCCAGCAGCTTAGGTAGGTGGCGGGCCTACAATGAGCAGTTCTTC | CASSLGRWRAYNEQFF
TRBJ2-3 | TRBV7-3 | 18 | TRBD1 | - | TGTGCCAGCAGCCCAAGGAATTACAGGGGCTCATACACAGATACGCAGTATTTT | CASSPRNYRGSYTDTQYF
TRBJ1-1 | TRBV5-1 | 13 | TRBD1 | - | TGCGCCAGCAGCTTCGGGACAGGGGTTGAAGCTTTCTTT | CASSFGTGVEAFF
TRBJ1-2 | TRBV6-2/TRBV6-3 | 12 | - | - | TGTGCCAGCAGTTACGGACAGTATGGCTACACCTTC | CASSYGQYGYTF
TRBJ1-2 | TRBV30 | 13 | - | - | TGTGCCTGGCAGGGCAGAGCTAACTATGGCTACACCTTC | CAWQGRANYGYTF
TRBJ1-2 | TRBV4-2 | 16 | TRBD1 | - | TGTGCCAGCAACTATGGCGAGACAGGGGATAACTATGGCTACACCTTC | CASNYGETGDNYGYTF
TRBJ1-1 | TRBV19 | 14 | - | - | TGTGCCAGTCGTATCTACGCGGTGGGCACTGAAGCTTTCTTT | CASRIYAVGTEAFF
TRBJ2-1 | TRBV6-1 | 13 | - | - | TGTGCCAGCAGTGAAACATCGGGGGTTGAGCAGTTCTTC | CASSETSGVEQFF
TRBJ2-1 | TRBV21-1 | 16 | - | - | TGTGCCAGCAGGAGAGGACTCTCCCGCTCCTACAATGAGCAGTTCTTC | CASRRGLSRSYNEQFF
TRBJ2-1 | TRBV11-2 | 16 | TRBD2 | - | TGTGCCAGCAGCTTGCCCGGGACTAGCTCCTACAATGAGCAGTTCTTC | CASSLPGTSSYNEQFF
TRBJ2-5 | TRBV7-8 | 13 | - | - | TGTGCCAGCAGCCCGCGGGGTCGGGAGACCCAGTACTTC | CASSPRGRETQYF
TRBJ2-7 | TRBV21-1 | 15 | - | once | TGTGCCAGCAGCAACGTCCACAGGGAAGGCTACGAGCAGTACTTC | CASSNVHREGYEQYF
TRBJ1-5 | TRBV4-1 | 14 | - | - | TGCGCCAGCAGCCAAGATCTCCGGTATCAGCCCCAGCATTTT | CASSQDLRYQPQHF
TRBJ2-7 | TRBV10-3 | 17 | - | - | TGTGCCATCAGTGAGTCTGGTACAGGGCGGCCTCCTTACGAGCAGTACTTC | CAISESGTGRPPYEQYF
TRBJ1-4 | TRBV4-1 | 17 | TRBD1 | - | TGCGCCAGCAGATTGGACAGGGGGGCCGGAACTAATGAAAAACTGTTTTTT | CASRLDRGAGTNEKLFF
TRBJ2-7 | TRBV6-1 | 15 | TRBD1 | - | TGTGCCAGCAGTGATGGGACAGGGGGCTTTGGCGAGCAGTACTTC | CASSDGTGGFGEQYF
TRBJ1-5 | TRBV5-5 | 13 | - | few | TGTGCCAGCAGCTTCACTGCGGATCAGCCCCAGCATTTT | CASSFTADQPQHF
TRBJ2-7 | TRBV11-2 | 12 | - | - | TGTGCCAGCGCCGGGTACCTCTACGAGCAGTACTTC | CASAGYLYEQYF